Described below is a single T cell receptor beta chain sequence and its context. Its antigen is not known. The data originate from a study of blood T cells in healthy people across ages. The study, taken as a whole, reports: Aged donors had fewer naive CD4+ cells and lower diversity than long-lived donors.

Combining a sample-barcoded 5' primer with a J-beta primer mix, a second PCR ran for 7 to 11 cycles. Each CDR3 protein is one row after TCRdb ran MiXCR on the 5' RACE reads. Of hundreds of thousands of distinct CDR3 sequences listed, more than 55% were seen once; the top ten hold roughly 24%. The source is a man aged 40-50 years in good health. The sequenced material came from blood.

The CDR3 nucleotides read TGCGCCAGCAGCGGTTGGGCCGGGTCGGAGGAAAAACTGTTTTTT. Translation: CASSGWAGSEEKLFF. The chain combines TRBV5-1 with TRBJ1-4; D unclear. Germline V gives CDR1 SGHRS, CDR2 YFSETQ. This CDR3 comprises 15 residues. Trimming stripped 4 bases from V and 8 bases from J, with 18 bases between. Complete variable domain (other parts from reference TRBV5-1 and TRBJ1-4): KAGVTQTPRYLIKTRGQQVTLSCSPISGHRSVSWYQQTPGQGLQFLFEYFSETQRNKGNFPGRFSGRQFSNSRSEMNVSTLELGDSALYLCASSGWAGSEEKLFFGSGTQLSVL.